Listed below are T cell receptor beta chains from one sample, sequenced in a study of T cell responses to AZD1222 COVID-19 vaccine. Profiled with immunoSEQ multiplex PCR; TCRdb holds only in-frame clones, not every one. Of about 150,000 clones listed, 91% are singletons. The material was peripheral blood, obtained on day 0 of AZD1222 vaccination. The source of these receptors is an adult in good health. Each CDR3 is given with its conserved first and last residue. D genes are given only for firm matches. Some rows have no size entry. The others give once, few or many, or a class for an expanded clone.

cdr3_nt,cdr3_aa,clone_size,d_call,j_call,v_call
TGTGCCAGTAGCCTACGGGAGGGCGGATACAATGAGCAGTTCTTC,CASSLREGGYNEQFF,.,TRBD2,TRBJ2-1,TRBV19
TGTGCCAGCAGCCCCGGGACAGGGGGCGAGTTCTTC,CASSPGTGGEFF,.,TRBD1,TRBJ2-1,TRBV2
TGTGCCAGCAGCCATATTCCCTCCGGGACAAATTCCTACGAGCAGTACTTC,CASSHIPSGTNSYEQYF,.,.,TRBJ2-7,TRBV3-1/TRBV3-2
TGTGCCAGCAGCTTGGTCGGCGGGGTCACTGAAGCTTTCTTT,CASSLVGGVTEAFF,.,.,TRBJ1-1,TRBV7-9
TGTGCCAGCAGCCGGACAGGGGGAAATGAGCAGTTCTTC,CASSRTGGNEQFF,once,TRBD1,TRBJ2-1,TRBV7-9
TGTGCCAGCAGCTTAGGCTCCAAACACCTCTCCTACGAGCAGTACTTC,CASSLGSKHLSYEQYF,.,.,TRBJ2-7,TRBV11-3
TGTGCCACCAGCAGAGATTTTGAGGGGGGAGCTAACTATGGCTACACCTTC,CATSRDFEGGANYGYTF,.,.,TRBJ1-2,TRBV15
TGCGCCAGCAGTGAAGTTCTGGGGAAAGGCACCGGGGAGCTGTTTTTT,CASSEVLGKGTGELFF,once,.,TRBJ2-2,TRBV10-2
TGCAGCGTTGAAAAGGACAGGTTCAACGAGCAGTACTTC,CSVEKDRFNEQYF,.,TRBD1,TRBJ2-7,TRBV29-1
TGTGCCAGCAGCCCGGGACCTAGCTCTGGAAACACCATATATTTT,CASSPGPSSGNTIYF,once,.,TRBJ1-3,TRBV7-2
TGTGCCAGCAGTTATACAGGGGGCACTGAAGCTTTCTTT,CASSYTGGTEAFF,.,TRBD1,TRBJ1-1,TRBV6-2/TRBV6-3
TGTGCCAGCAGCTCGAGAGATACGCAGTATTTT,CASSSRDTQYF,.,.,TRBJ2-3,TRBV7-2
TGTGCCAGCAGTTGGATCGGAGAGCAGTTCTTC,CASSWIGEQFF,.,.,TRBJ2-1,TRBV12-3/TRBV12-4
TGTGCCAGCAGTTTTACTGAAAACAATGAGCAGTTCTTC,CASSFTENNEQFF,.,.,TRBJ2-1,TRBV12-3/TRBV12-4
TGTGCCAGCAGCTTAGCAGGGACGGATACGCAGTATTTT,CASSLAGTDTQYF,.,.,TRBJ2-3,TRBV11-1
TGTGCCAGCAGCAACAGGGGTCCGGACACCGGGGAGCTGTTTTTT,CASSNRGPDTGELFF,.,TRBD1,TRBJ2-2,TRBV7-9
TGTGCCAGCAGCTTTTGGAACTCTGGGGCCAACGTCCTGACTTTC,CASSFWNSGANVLTF,.,.,TRBJ2-6,TRBV5-4
TGTGCCAGCAGCTTTGCAATTTCTGCCTTGAACACTGAAGCTTTCTTT,CASSFAISALNTEAFF,.,.,TRBJ1-1,TRBV5-4
TGTGCCAGCAGTAGACCAGGGGGTTCACCCTACGAGCAGTACTTC,CASSRPGGSPYEQYF,.,TRBD1,TRBJ2-7,TRBV6-2/TRBV6-3
TGTGCCAGCAGTTTACCGGGACAGGGATACGAGCAGTACTTC,CASSLPGQGYEQYF,.,TRBD1,TRBJ2-7,TRBV6-2/TRBV6-3
TGTGCCAGCAGCCCACCGGGGTACAATGAGCAGTTCTTC,CASSPPGYNEQFF,.,.,TRBJ2-1,TRBV7-3
TGTGCCAGCAGCGCTCCCGGGACCGCGGGGGATTCACCCCTCCACTTT,CASSAPGTAGDSPLHF,few,.,TRBJ1-6,TRBV13
TGTGCCAGCAGCCAAGGATTAGGACAGGGCAAGGGGATAGGGGGTGAAAAACTGTTTTTT,CASSQGLGQGKGIGGEKLFF,.,TRBD1,TRBJ1-4,TRBV4-2
TGTGCCAGCAGCAGGGGGGCTAGGGAGACCCAGTACTTC,CASSRGARETQYF,few,.,TRBJ2-5,TRBV7-3
TGTGCCAGCAGCCAAGTCAGATGGGGCTACACCTTC,CASSQVRWGYTF,.,.,TRBJ1-2,TRBV9
TGTGCCAGCAGTTTGGTGGATGAGCAGTTCTTC,CASSLVDEQFF,.,.,TRBJ2-1,TRBV28
TGTGCCAGCAGCGGGGACACTCTTAGCAATCAGCCCCAGCATTTT,CASSGDTLSNQPQHF,.,.,TRBJ1-5,TRBV2
TGTGCCAGCAGCCCGCGGACTAATGGGGATACGCAGTATTTT,CASSPRTNGDTQYF,.,.,TRBJ2-3,TRBV11-3
TGTGCCAGCACCCCGGACAGAGTCTATGGCTACACCTTC,CASTPDRVYGYTF,.,.,TRBJ1-2,TRBV12-3/TRBV12-4
TGTGCCAGCAGCCGCGCCGCTGGGCTGGAAAAACTGTTTTTT,CASSRAAGLEKLFF,.,.,TRBJ1-4,TRBV3-1/TRBV3-2
TGTGCCAGCAGTATGAAAGACAATGAGCAGTTCTTC,CASSMKDNEQFF,.,.,TRBJ2-1,TRBV6-2/TRBV6-3
TGTGCCTGGAGCAATAACCGGCTAACAGGGGCTTTCGGAGGCGGTTCACCCCTCCACTTT,CAWSNNRLTGAFGGGSPLHF,.,TRBD1,TRBJ1-6,TRBV30
TGTGCCAGCAGTGAAGCCTGGGGGAGCACTGAAGCTTTCTTT,CASSEAWGSTEAFF,.,.,TRBJ1-1,TRBV6-1
TGTGCCAGAAGCTTGTGGACCAGCTCCTACAATGAGCAGTTCTTC,CARSLWTSSYNEQFF,.,.,TRBJ2-1,TRBV5-3
TGTGCCAGCGCCGGGAGCACAGATACGCAGTATTTT,CASAGSTDTQYF,.,.,TRBJ2-3,TRBV6-6
TGTGCCAGCAGCCCCGGACGGAACTCCTATGGCTACACCTTC,CASSPGRNSYGYTF,.,.,TRBJ1-2,TRBV9
TGTGCCAGCAGCCAAGTGGTCCTCGGTAGGACGTCGAGCTCCTACAATGAGCAGTTCTTC,CASSQVVLGRTSSSYNEQFF,.,.,TRBJ2-1,TRBV3-1/TRBV3-2
TGTGCCACCAGCAGAGTGGGGCAGCCCCAGCATTTT,CATSRVGQPQHF,.,.,TRBJ1-5,TRBV15
TGTGCCAGCAGCGACGTAGCGGGAGGTTTTAATGAGCAGTTCTTC,CASSDVAGGFNEQFF,.,TRBD2,TRBJ2-1,TRBV5-4
TGTGCCAGTAGGGCGGTGGGATCGTCCAACGAGCAGTACTTC,CASRAVGSSNEQYF,.,.,TRBJ2-7,TRBV19
TGTGCCAGCAGTGAAAGCAGGGGGCGCGAGACTGAAGCTTTCTTT,CASSESRGRETEAFF,.,TRBD1,TRBJ1-1,TRBV6-1
TGCAGCGTTGATACTAGCTCTGGAAACACCATATATTTT,CSVDTSSGNTIYF,.,.,TRBJ1-3,TRBV29-1
TGTGCCAGTAGAGGATCTGGGAATTCACCCCTCCACTTT,CASRGSGNSPLHF,.,.,TRBJ1-6,TRBV19
TGTGCCAGCAGTTTTGGGGGAGAAAATGGCTACACCTTC,CASSFGGENGYTF,.,.,TRBJ1-2,TRBV27
TGTGCCAGCAGGGACCCTTACGGGGCTGATGGCTACACCTTC,CASRDPYGADGYTF,.,.,TRBJ1-2,TRBV7-2
TGTGCCACCAGTCCCTCGTTAGCGGGAGTCGAAGATACGCAGTATTTT,CATSPSLAGVEDTQYF,.,TRBD2,TRBJ2-3,TRBV24-1
TGTGCCAGCAGTTTACGCAGGACAGGGTTTCAAGAGACCCAGTACTTC,CASSLRRTGFQETQYF,.,TRBD1,TRBJ2-5,TRBV6-5
TGTGCCAGCAGTGATACAGGAGGCTACAATCAGCCCCAACATTTT,CASSDTGGYNQPQHF,.,.,TRBJ1-5,TRBV6-1
TGTGCCAGCAGACTAGCGGGAATTCGAGAGACCCAGTACTTC,CASRLAGIRETQYF,once,TRBD2,TRBJ2-5,TRBV11-3
TGCGCCAGCAGCCAAGGACGGAACACTGAAGCTTTCTTT,CASSQGRNTEAFF,.,.,TRBJ1-1,TRBV4-1
TGCGCCAGCAGCTTGGCAGGCAACACCGGGGAGCTGTTTTTT,CASSLAGNTGELFF,.,.,TRBJ2-2,TRBV5-1
TGCGCCAGCAGTCGGACGGGACTAGCGGTACCGCTGTACTTC,CASSRTGLAVPLYF,.,TRBD2,TRBJ2-7,TRBV23-1
TGTGCCAGCTCCAGGGGGAATTCACCCCTCCACTTT,CASSRGNSPLHF,.,TRBD1,TRBJ1-6,TRBV25-1
TGTGCCAGCAGTTACGGGCCAACTGAAGCTTTCTTT,CASSYGPTEAFF,.,.,TRBJ1-1,TRBV6-2/TRBV6-3
TGTGCCAGCAGAGGGTCCCTCCCCTTGACCCAGCATTTT,CASRGSLPLTQHF,.,.,TRBJ1-5,TRBV28
TGCGCCAGCAGCCAAGGGCTCGGCTACGAGCAGTACTTC,CASSQGLGYEQYF,.,.,TRBJ2-7,TRBV4-3
TGTGCCAGCAGCTTAAGACAGGGGAGGTACATTCAGTACTTC,CASSLRQGRYIQYF,.,TRBD1,TRBJ2-4,TRBV5-8
TGCGCCAGCAGCTGGTCCGGGACAGGGACCTACGAGCAGTACTTC,CASSWSGTGTYEQYF,.,TRBD1,TRBJ2-7,TRBV5-1
TGTGCCAGCAGTCCCCGCCTAGCGAGAGGGGGTCGAGATACGCAGTATTTT,CASSPRLARGGRDTQYF,once,.,TRBJ2-3,TRBV27